The rows below give T cell receptor beta chains drawn from one sample of a study of beta chain features in type 1 diabetes. The table came from immunoSEQ multiplex PCR; TCRdb's copy has only in-frame clones and leaves some out. This sample has about 320,000 clones; around 15% occur once, and the top ten carry more than 6.5%. Sequencing was carried out using central memory CD4+ T cells from blood. These receptors all come from a man younger than 40 in good health. Each CDR3 is given with its conserved first and last residue. D genes are given only for firm matches. Clone size is given for some rows only: seen once, a few or many times, or a class if the clone is expanded.

clone size	D gene	V gene	J gene	CDR3 protein	CDR3 DNA
.	.	TRBV5-1	TRBJ2-6	CASSLAGANVLTF	TGCGCCAGCAGCTTGGCCGGGGCCAACGTCCTGACTTTC
.	.	TRBV11-3	TRBJ2-5	CASSRGPTMGETQYF	TGTGCCAGCAGCCGGGGACCTACGATGGGGGAGACCCAGTACTTC
.	.	TRBV7-2	TRBJ2-2	CASSLGGANTGELFF	TGTGCCAGCAGCTTAGGCGGTGCGAACACCGGGGAGCTGTTTTTT
.	.	TRBV6-5	TRBJ2-2	CASSRGGLGTGELFF	TGTGCCAGCTCTAGGGGGGGCTTAGGAACCGGGGAGCTGTTTTTT
few	TRBD2	TRBV10-3	TRBJ2-1	CAISELAGSYNEQFF	TGTGCCATCAGTGAACTAGCGGGATCCTACAATGAGCAGTTCTTC
few	TRBD2	TRBV19	TRBJ2-1	CASRVSGLAVRGSYNEQFF	TGTGCCTCCAGGGTTAGCGGACTAGCGGTTCGGGGCTCCTACAATGAGCAGTTCTTC
many	TRBD2	TRBV4-2	TRBJ2-3	CASSQARAGGTDTQYF	TGTGCCAGCAGCCAAGCTCGAGCGGGAGGGACGGATACGCAGTATTTT
.	TRBD2	TRBV7-8	TRBJ2-2	CASSPLAGGWNTGELFF	TGTGCCAGCAGCCCTCTAGCGGGAGGATGGAACACCGGGGAGCTGTTTTTT
.	TRBD1	TRBV9	TRBJ1-6	CASSGGTAVESPLHF	TGTGCCAGCAGCGGCGGGACAGCGGTAGAATCACCCCTCCACTTT
few	TRBD1	TRBV19	TRBJ2-2	CASSSLRQGRTGELFF	TGTGCCAGTAGTTCGTTACGACAGGGGCGGACCGGGGAGCTGTTTTTT
.	.	TRBV11-2	TRBJ2-5	CASSKSEETQYF	TGTGCCAGCAGCAAGAGTGAGGAGACCCAGTACTTC
.	TRBD1	TRBV11-2	TRBJ2-1	CASSLDAGPGQGGYEQFF	TGTGCCAGCAGCTTAGATGCCGGACCGGGACAGGGAGGGTATGAGCAGTTCTTC
.	TRBD1	TRBV19	TRBJ2-5	CASSVGTAQETQYF	TGTGCCAGTAGTGTCGGGACAGCGCAAGAGACCCAGTACTTC
many	TRBD2	TRBV6-5	TRBJ2-1	CASTRTPSGYNEQFF	TGTGCCAGCACCCGCACTCCTAGCGGATACAATGAGCAGTTCTTC
few	TRBD1	TRBV7-2	TRBJ2-5	CASSSDRGSMWTQYF	TGTGCCAGCAGCTCAGACAGGGGCTCTATGTGGACCCAGTACTTC
.	.	TRBV23-1	TRBJ1-2	CASSQELSHRANYGYTF	TGCGCCAGCAGCCAAGAGCTGTCTCACCGTGCTAACTATGGCTACACCTTC
.	.	TRBV2	TRBJ2-3	CASSRLVGTDTQYF	TGTGCCAGCAGTAGACTAGTAGGCACAGATACGCAGTATTTT
few	.	TRBV7-2	TRBJ1-6	CASNLSGSYNSPLHF	TGTGCCAGCAACCTCTCCGGCTCCTATAATTCACCCCTCCACTTT
.	.	TRBV6-1	TRBJ1-4	CASSELRIPNEKLFF	TGTGCCAGCAGTGAACTCAGGATCCCTAATGAAAAACTGTTTTTT
many	.	TRBV7-9	TRBJ2-1	CASSSLARTDNEQFF	TGTGCCAGCAGCTCTCTAGCGCGGACCGACAATGAGCAGTTCTTC
.	TRBD2	TRBV5-6	TRBJ2-1	CASSLGRGTAWEGQFF	TGTGCCAGCAGCTTGGGTCGGGGGACTGCCTGGGAGGGGCAGTTCTTC
.	.	TRBV7-9	TRBJ1-1	CASSRTQGGTEAFF	TGTGCCAGCAGCCGCACACAGGGTGGTACTGAAGCTTTCTTT
many	TRBD2	TRBV7-3	TRBJ2-3	CASSRTSVRTDTQYF	TGTGCCAGCAGCCGTACTAGCGTCAGGACAGATACGCAGTATTTT
.	TRBD1	TRBV6-4	TRBJ2-7	CASSSDRGYEQYF	TGTGCCAGCAGTTCGGACAGGGGCTACGAGCAGTACTTC
.	.	TRBV11-3	TRBJ2-1	CASSLSRPGDEQFF	TGTGCCAGCAGCTTATCCAGGCCGGGGGATGAGCAGTTCTTC
.	.	TRBV2	TRBJ1-2	CASSGGAYGYTF	TGTGCCAGCAGTGGAGGGGCCTATGGCTACACCTTC
few	TRBD1	TRBV14	TRBJ2-7	CASSPLPGQGRGEQYF	TGTGCCAGCAGTCCCCTCCCGGGACAGGGAAGGGGGGAGCAGTACTTC
few	.	TRBV6-1	TRBJ2-5	CATSRYRLSETQYF	TGTGCCACCAGCAGGTACCGGTTATCGGAGACCCAGTACTTC
.	.	TRBV27	TRBJ2-7	CASSLAGLSYEQYF	TGTGCCAGCAGTTTGGCTGGGCTTAGCTACGAGCAGTACTTC
few	.	TRBV5-1	TRBJ2-2	CASSRSGEVGTGELFF	TGCGCCAGCAGCCGGAGTGGCGAGGTTGGGACCGGGGAGCTGTTTTTT
.	.	TRBV6-1	TRBJ2-2	CASGDRPGELFF	TGTGCCAGCGGGGATAGGCCCGGGGAGCTGTTTTTT
many	.	TRBV11-3	TRBJ2-3	CASSFSGLTTDTQYF	TGTGCCAGCAGCTTTAGCGGACTAACCACAGATACGCAGTATTTT
few	.	TRBV5-1	TRBJ2-5	CASSLPCTQYF	TGCGCCAGCAGCTTACCCTGCACCCAGTACTTC
.	TRBD2	TRBV27	TRBJ2-1	CASTPAGVREGSYNEQFF	TGTGCCAGCACCCCCGCGGGGGTGAGGGAGGGATCCTACAATGAGCAGTTCTTC
few	TRBD1	TRBV7-9	TRBJ2-5	CASSLRTGEKTQYF	TGTGCCAGCAGCTTACGCACAGGGGAAAAGACCCAGTACTTC
.	.	TRBV6-1	TRBJ1-5	CASSESQPQHF	TGTGCCAGCAGTGAGAGCCAGCCCCAGCATTTT
many	.	TRBV2	TRBJ1-2	CASSEDRVRYGYTF	TGTGCCAGCAGTGAAGACAGGGTACGCTATGGCTACACCTTC
.	.	TRBV6-6	TRBJ2-5	CASSYSGKETQYF	TGTGCCAGCAGTTACTCTGGAAAAGAGACCCAGTACTTC
.	.	TRBV4-3	TRBJ2-5	CASSPTIKSETQYF	TGCGCCAGCAGCCCTACGATAAAATCGGAGACCCAGTACTTC
few	TRBD1	TRBV15	TRBJ2-2	CATSRDRTGGSGELFF	TGTGCCACCAGCAGGGACAGAACAGGGGGCAGCGGGGAGCTGTTTTTT